These T cell receptor beta chains were read from a single sample in a study of cytomegalovirus exposure and HLA in healthy donors. Clones were read by immunoSEQ multiplex PCR, and TCRdb kept only the in-frame ones, dropping some. The profile shows about 38,000 clones, around three fifths of them singletons. The material sequenced was PBMCs. Receptors originate from a middle-aged man in good health and CMV-seropositive. CDR3s leave out the opening cysteine and the closing phenylalanine or tryptophan. The order of the fields is V gene, D gene, CDR3 protein. D genes are given only for firm matches.

>TRBV7-2|NA
ASSLMSTGTGEQY
>TRBV5-1|NA
ASSLGAGDGYT
>TRBV29-1|NA
SVDRGGGGQY
>TRBV4-1|NA
ASSQDRQGSYNSPLH
>TRBV29-1|NA
SVELAAETQY
>TRBV6-1|TRBD1
ASSAGTGHSYEQY
>TRBV10-3|NA
AISESSIRTEAF
>TRBV11-1|NA
ASSSQGNTEAF
>TRBV6-1|NA
ASSEGGPYSGNTIY
>TRBV28|TRBD2
ASSLGGGTLGEQY
>TRBV2|TRBD1
ASRTGSSYEQY
>TRBV11-2|TRBD1
ASSLAGTGGGGYT
>TRBV29-1|NA
SVDGQGIQETQY
>TRBV28|NA
ASTPGTPQETQY
>TRBV6-6|NA
ASSRRRDRLVTEAF
>TRBV6-1|NA
ASSDWPTNQPQH
>TRBV7-9|TRBD1
ASSQGVANEKLF
>TRBV5-6|TRBD2
ASSLGTSRAQETQY
>TRBV30|TRBD1
AWSGDRGVTGELF
>TRBV2|NA
ASSGGGGPWETQY
>TRBV25-1|NA
ASSDPTWNTEAF
>TRBV9|NA
ASSVGAGFHTEAF
>TRBV7-2|TRBD2
ASSSILLAGGPGEQY
>TRBV9|NA
ASSVSSSYNSPLH
>TRBV2|NA
ASSASTGYHEQY
>TRBV1|NA
TSSQASLRTPLH
>TRBV18|NA
ASSPAVTAGASPLH
>TRBV7-7|TRBD2
ASSATSGGGETQY
>TRBV9|TRBD2
ASSLGLAGGPEQF
>TRBV19|TRBD1
ASSIFRGQGALGANVLT
>TRBV5-1|TRBD2
ASGGSGGSYNEQF